This T cell receptor (beta chain) was recorded in a study of tumor-infiltrating lymphocytes in localized non-small cell lung cancer. Study conclusions and caveats: Different pieces of the same tissue went to different assays, confounding technical variation with intratumor heterogeneity. TCR sequencing covered a subset of patients with enough tissue.

Trimming took 2 bases from V and 4 from J; bases not matched to a gene: 6. The CDR3 has 15 amino acids. Germline V gene data show CDR1 as WNHNN and CDR2 as SYGVQD (reference sequence). Assay: immunoSEQ multiplex PCR; the TCRdb copy retains only in-frame clones and omits some. The sample lists over 14,000 clones; more than 80% were seen once. Concerning this clone itself: Its antigen is not identified.

The source is a human donor with non-small cell lung cancer. The V gene is TRBV10-1, the J gene TRBJ2-5; 8 nucleotides align to TRBD1. Source material: lung tumor tissue. The CDR3 sequence is CASSESGQGAETQYF. As DNA, the CDR3 is TGCGCCAGCAGTGAGAGTGGGCAGGGGGCAGAGACCCAGTACTTC.